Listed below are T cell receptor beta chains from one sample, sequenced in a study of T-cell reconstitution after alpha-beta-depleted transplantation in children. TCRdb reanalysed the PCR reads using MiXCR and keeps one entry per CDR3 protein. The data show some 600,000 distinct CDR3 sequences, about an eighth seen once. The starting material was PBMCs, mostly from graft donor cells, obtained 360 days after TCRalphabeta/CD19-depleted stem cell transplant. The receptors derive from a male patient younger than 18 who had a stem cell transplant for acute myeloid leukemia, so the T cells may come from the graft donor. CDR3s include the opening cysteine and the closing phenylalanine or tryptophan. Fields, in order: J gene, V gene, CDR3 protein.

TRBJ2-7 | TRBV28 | CASSLLSVGTGSSYEQYF
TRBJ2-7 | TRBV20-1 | CSARDLGEFSEEQYF
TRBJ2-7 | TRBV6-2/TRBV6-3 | CASSYRAGIPYEQYF
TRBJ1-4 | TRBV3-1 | CASSNRDANEKLFF
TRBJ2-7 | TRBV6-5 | CASSYSRVTSYEQYF
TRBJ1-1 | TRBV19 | CASSIPGQWNTEAFF
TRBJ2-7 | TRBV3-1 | CASSQRYGRGYEQYF
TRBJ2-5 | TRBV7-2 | CASSFPAGGNQETQYF
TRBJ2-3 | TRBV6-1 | CASSRYLGTGRTDTQYF
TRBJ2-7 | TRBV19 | CASSITITYEQYF
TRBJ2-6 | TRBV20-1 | CSARVLVRGLGANVLTF
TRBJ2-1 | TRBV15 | CATSREAVGEQFF
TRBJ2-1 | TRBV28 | CASSSSGQGNNEQFF
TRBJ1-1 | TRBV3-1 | CASSHTGTMNTEAFF
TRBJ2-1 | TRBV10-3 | CAIKESYTEVYNEQFF
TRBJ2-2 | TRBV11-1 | CASSFPGAGVYTGELFF
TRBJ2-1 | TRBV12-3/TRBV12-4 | CASSLHSTNEQFF
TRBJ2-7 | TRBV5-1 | CASSWISAPSSYEQYF
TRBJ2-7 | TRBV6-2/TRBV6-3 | CASSYEAGVFSYEQYF
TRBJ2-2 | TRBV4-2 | CASSQAFLAGANTGELFF
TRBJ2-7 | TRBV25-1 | CASSEYGGRLPYEQYF
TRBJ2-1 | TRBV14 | CASSQVASGRPPYNEQFF
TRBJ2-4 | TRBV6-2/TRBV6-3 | CASSYFGSSKNIQYF
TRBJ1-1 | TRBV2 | CASSDRDRVSNTEAFF
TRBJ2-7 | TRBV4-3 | CASSQDMASEYYEQYF
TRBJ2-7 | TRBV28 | CASSLIAGGLTYEQYF
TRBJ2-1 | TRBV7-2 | CASSLGALNEQFF
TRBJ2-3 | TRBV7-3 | CASSGTGSSTDTQYF
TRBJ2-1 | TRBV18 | CASSRGTGSDEQFF
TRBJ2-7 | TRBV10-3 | CAISELGGLAGIEQYF
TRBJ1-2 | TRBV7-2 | CASSLLQAGNFNYGYTF
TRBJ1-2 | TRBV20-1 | CSARRGDGYTF
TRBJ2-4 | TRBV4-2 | CASSQVGVSGVKNIQYF
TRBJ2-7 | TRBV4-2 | CASSQDPATAYEQYF
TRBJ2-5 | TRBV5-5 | CASSFPGTVVETQYF
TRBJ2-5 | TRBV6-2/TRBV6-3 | CASRQTGKETQYF
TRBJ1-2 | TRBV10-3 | CAISESSRGNFYGYTF
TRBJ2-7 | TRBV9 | CASSVEAGTLAGESYEQYF
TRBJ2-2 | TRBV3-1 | CASRLLTGELFF
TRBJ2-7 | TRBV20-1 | CSARHSQYYEQYF
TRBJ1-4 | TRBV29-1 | CSARTAVATNEKLFF
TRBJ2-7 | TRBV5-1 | CASGGGTGTYEQYF
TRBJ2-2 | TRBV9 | CASSYGQGPTGELFF
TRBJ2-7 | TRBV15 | CATSEQLVANYEQYF
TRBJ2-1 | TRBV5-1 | CASSLVPGPRLVVPNNEQFF
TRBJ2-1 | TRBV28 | CASSLLAGTQFF
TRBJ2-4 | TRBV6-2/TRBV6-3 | CAAGSGNIQYF
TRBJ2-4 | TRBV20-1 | CSANRQGLAKNIQYF
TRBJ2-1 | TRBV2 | CAGREGVSSYNEQFF
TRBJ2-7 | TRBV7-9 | CASSPRQGESYEQYF
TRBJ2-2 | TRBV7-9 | CASSFNLNTGELFF
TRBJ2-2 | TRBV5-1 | CASSAGQGGDTGELFF
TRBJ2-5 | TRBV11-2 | CASSFRDAQETQYF
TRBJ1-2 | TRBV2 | CASSEWAGEDGYTF
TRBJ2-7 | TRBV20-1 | CSATSIREQYF
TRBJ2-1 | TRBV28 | CASSFPDRALDDQFF